These 24 T cell receptor beta chains were all obtained from the same sample, sequenced in a study of technical replicates of blood from a handful of donors. The table came from immunoSEQ multiplex PCR; TCRdb's copy has only in-frame clones and leaves some out. In the table there are around 81,000 clones, 95% of which are singletons. Sequenced input: T cells isolated from PBMCs. The receptor set was obtained from a human donor in good health.

This rearrangement joins TRBV2 to TRBJ2-1; D ambiguous. Germline-derived CDR1 and CDR2 are SNHLY and FYNNEI. Trimming removed 8 bases at V and 1 base at J, with 12 bases between. The CDR3 loop spans 14 amino acids. The CDR3 sequence: CASGSVRSYNEQFF. The CDR3 DNA is TGTGCCAGCGGTTCAGTCAGGTCCTACAATGAGCAGTTCTTC.

Here the CDR3 reads CATSRGRRGGTDTQYF. In DNA, the CDR3 is TGTGCCACCAGCAGGGGGAGGAGGGGAGGAACAGATACGCAGTATTTT. The rearrangement uses TRBV15 and TRBJ2-3, with D maybe TRBD2 (6 bases). Germline V lookup: CDR1 LNHNV, CDR2 YYDKDF (reference sequence). The CDR3 runs 16 residues. Trimming stripped 3 bases from V and 3 bases from J, with 16 bases between. The full variable domain, with the rest looked up from reference TRBV15 and TRBJ2-3, is DAMVIQNPRYQVTQFGKPVTLSCSQTLNHNVMYWYQQKSSQAPKLLFHYYDKDFNNEADTPDNFQSRRPNTSFCFLDIRSPGLGDTAMYLCATSRGRRGGTDTQYFGPGTRLTVL.

The gene calls are TRBV27 and TRBJ2-2; 8 bases match TRBD2. The CDR3 runs 15 residues. Germline V gives CDR1 MNHEY, CDR2 SMNVEV (reference sequence). With 2 bases clipped from V and 5 bases from J, the junction kept 4 bases outside the gene matches. CDR3 loop: CASSLERERTGELFF. The CDR3 DNA is TGTGCCAGCAGTTTAGAGCGGGAGCGGACCGGGGAGCTGTTTTTT.

The V call is TRBV5-4, the J call TRBJ1-2; no firm D call. V was trimmed by 0 bases and J by 2 bases, leaving 5 bases between them. CDR1 is SGHNT and CDR2 is YYREEE in the germline V gene (reference sequence). This CDR3 comprises 13 residues. The CDR3, as DNA: TGTGCCAGCAGCTTGGGCCAGAACTATGGCTACACCTTC. Encoded protein: CASSLGQNYGYTF. The full variable domain, completed using reference TRBV5-4 and TRBJ1-2, is ETGVTQSPTHLIKTRGQQVTLRCSSQSGHNTVSWYQQALGQGPQFIFQYYREEENGRGNFPPRFSGLQFPNYSSELNVNALELDDSALYLCASSLGQNYGYTFGSGTRLTVV.

The chain employs TRBV19 and TRBJ1-3, with 8 bases matching TRBD1. CDR1 is LNHDA and CDR2 is SQIVND in the germline V gene (reference sequence). The junction had 10 bases not matched to a gene; V was cut back by 3 bases and J by 0 bases. The CDR3 runs 18 residues. The chain's CDR3 is CASSIRQGTYNSGNTIYF. The CDR3 DNA reads TGTGCCAGTAGTATTCGACAGGGGACTTACAACTCTGGAAACACCATATATTTT.

The V and J genes are TRBV13 and TRBJ1-3, with TRBD1 identical over 9 bases. Germline trimming cut 7 bases from V and 4 bases from J; bases unmatched to any gene: 11. Germline V CDR1 and CDR2: PRHDT, FYEKMQ (reference sequence). This CDR3 is built from 16 residues. The chain's CDR3 is CASKDDRGVLGNTIYF. The CDR3 coding sequence is TGTGCCAGCAAAGATGACAGGGGGGTATTGGGAAACACCATATATTTT.

This clone turned up a few times. This chain connects TRBV19 to TRBJ1-5; TRBD1 might be the D (6 bases). This CDR3 spans 13 amino acids. The germline V gene has CDR1 LNHDA and CDR2 SQIVND (reference sequence). V was clipped by 5 bases and J by 7 bases, with 12 bases between them. DNA for the CDR3: TGTGCCAGTAGTGGGGGGGCGATACAGCCCCAGCATTTT. Translation: CASSGGAIQPQHF.

The chain couples TRBV5-1 to TRBJ2-7; unclear D gene. The CDR3 has 13 residues. Germline assignment: CDR1 SGHRS and CDR2 YFSETQ. Trimming left V 0 bases short and J 0 bases short, with 4 bases between. CDR3 amino acids: CASSLGSSYEQYF. The DNA of the CDR3 is TGCGCCAGCAGCTTGGGGAGCTCCTACGAGCAGTACTTC.

The gene calls are TRBV28 and TRBJ2-5; no reliable D call. This CDR3 contains 14 residues. Germline CDR1 reads MDHEN; CDR2 reads SYDVKM. Trimming shortened V by 1 base and J by 2 bases, and 8 bases separated the two germline ends. The CDR3 DNA reads as TGTGCCAGCAGTTTATTTAGTTTTCAAGAGACCCAGTACTTC. Translating it yields CASSLFSFQETQYF.

V is TRBV21-1 and J is TRBJ1-5; the table names TRBD1, a call not compared with the DNA. TRBV21-1 counts as a pseudogene. This CDR3 is 13 amino acids long. In nucleotides, the CDR3 is TGTGCCAGCGAAGTACATAGCAATCAGCCCCAGCATTTT. Translated: CASEVHSNQPQHF.

The chain has TRBV19 and TRBJ2-1; possibly TRBD1 for D (6 bases). This CDR3 has 14 amino acids. CDR1 is LNHDA, CDR2 SQIVND, per germline (reference sequence). V lost 1 base, J lost 9 bases, and 13 bases lay in between. The CDR3: CASSIGQAFTEQFF. The CDR3 nucleotides read TGTGCCAGTAGTATAGGACAGGCTTTCACTGAGCAGTTCTTC. The full variable domain, completed using reference TRBV19 and TRBJ2-1, is DGGITQSPKYLFRKEGQNVTLSCEQNLNHDAMYWYRQDPGQGLRLIYYSQIVNDFQKGDIAEGYSVSREKKESFPLTVTSAQKNPTAFYLCASSIGQAFTEQFFGPGTRLTVL.

The chain uses TRBV19 and TRBJ1-2; tentatively, D is TRBD1 (5 bases). The ends were cut back, 0 bases at V and 6 bases at J, with 11 bases in the middle. The CDR3 consists of 14 residues. Germline lookup yields CDR1 LNHDA and CDR2 SQIVND (reference sequence). The CDR3 sequence is CASSIDIRGNGYTF. The CDR3 DNA reads TGTGCCAGTAGTATAGATATTAGGGGAAATGGCTACACCTTC. Filled out from reference TRBV19 and TRBJ1-2, the complete variable domain reads DGGITQSPKYLFRKEGQNVTLSCEQNLNHDAMYWYRQDPGQGLRLIYYSQIVNDFQKGDIAEGYSVSREKKESFPLTVTSAQKNPTAFYLCASSIDIRGNGYTFGSGTRLTVV.

CDR3 sequence reads: CASSFGSYQPQHF. CDR3 DNA: TGTGCCAGCAGTTTTGGCTCGTACCAGCCCCAGCATTTT. V gene TRBV27 combines with J gene TRBJ1-5; no definite D call. V was shortened by 3 bases and J by 7 bases, with 10 bases between the two germline ends. The germline gives CDR1 MNHEY, CDR2 SMNVEV (reference sequence). CDR3 length: 13 amino acids.

The genes are TRBV4-3 and TRBJ2-2, with 9 bases matching TRBD2. V lost 1 base to trimming and J lost 6 bases; unmatched junction nucleotides: 6. Germline V gene lookup returns CDR1 LGHNA and CDR2 YSLEER. The CDR3 extends over 16 amino acids. As DNA, the CDR3 is TGCGCCAGCAGCCAAGGGTGGCTAGCGGGACCCGGGGAGCTGTTTTTT. Translation: CASSQGWLAGPGELFF.

The rearrangement links TRBV6-4 to TRBJ2-3, with D tentatively TRBD2 (6 bases). Germline V CDR1 and CDR2: MRHNA, SNTAGT. V was pared by 4 bases and J by 2 bases, with 10 bases between. This CDR3 contains 14 residues. CDR3 sequence: CASSAGEHTDTQYF. The CDR3 DNA reads TGTGCCAGCAGTGCGGGAGAACACACAGATACGCAGTATTTT.

The V and J genes are TRBV18 and TRBJ2-1; 8 bases are a match to TRBD2. Germline V CDR1 and CDR2: KGHSH, LQKENI. Trimming removed 5 bases from V and 8 bases from J; junction bases left unmatched: 8. The CDR3 consists of 14 residues. CDR3 residues: CASSKESGRDEQFF. The CDR3 region has the DNA TGTGCCAGCTCAAAAGAGAGCGGGAGAGATGAGCAGTTCTTC.

The chain couples TRBV7-9 to TRBJ1-1; weak D call: TRBD1 (6 bases). The CDR3 totals 13 residues. Germline CDR1 and CDR2: SEHNR and FQNEAQ (reference sequence). Trimming cost V 1 base and J 13 bases, with 16 bases left between them. The CDR3 loop reads CASSLVGQPGVFF. CDR3 nucleotide sequence: TGTGCCAGCAGCTTAGTCGGACAGCCCGGGGTTTTCTTT. Combining the CDR3 with reference TRBV7-9 and TRBJ1-1 gives the whole variable domain DTGVSQNPRHKITKRGQNVTFRCDPISEHNRLYWYRQTLGQGPEFLTYFQNEAQLEKSRLLSDRFSAERPKGSFSTLEIQRTEQGDSAMYLCASSLVGQPGVFFGQGTRLTVV.

The CDR3 reads CASSFINAAPEAFF. The CDR3 DNA sequence: TGTGCCAGCAGCTTTATCAACGCGGCCCCTGAAGCTTTCTTT. The rearrangement joins TRBV7-9 to TRBJ1-1; D unclear. The germline V and J ends were trimmed by 3 bases and 6 bases, with 14 bases remaining between them. From germline, CDR1 is SEHNR and CDR2 FQNEAQ (reference sequence). CDR3 length equals 14 residues.

The V call is TRBV5-4, the J call TRBJ2-7; 9 bases line up with TRBD1. CDR1 SGHNT and CDR2 YYREEE come from the germline V gene (reference sequence). V was clipped by 0 bases and J by 3 bases; unmatched bases: 1. This CDR3 region has 14 residues. The DNA of the CDR3 is TGTGCCAGCAGCTTGGCGGGACAGGGCTACGAGCAGTACTTC. Its translation: CASSLAGQGYEQYF.

The sample holds one count of this clone. The gene calls are TRBV11-2 and TRBJ2-3, with 7 bases fitting TRBD2. CDR3 length: 17 amino acids. Per the germline V gene, CDR1 is SGHAT and CDR2 is FQNNGV. J was trimmed by 2 bases and V by 0 bases; bases with no gene match: 8. CDR3 protein: CASSLERTRRFTDTQYF. In DNA form, the CDR3 reads TGTGCCAGCAGCTTAGAGAGGACTAGAAGGTTCACAGATACGCAGTATTTT.

The rearrangement joins TRBV19 to TRBJ1-2; 7 bases are a match to TRBD1. V lost 3 bases, J lost 7 bases, and 8 bases stayed unmatched. The CDR3 is 14 residues long. CDR1 is LNHDA and CDR2 is SQIVND in the germline V gene (reference sequence). The CDR3 reads CASSMAGTAGGYTF. The DNA of the CDR3 is TGTGCCAGTAGTATGGCGGGGACAGCTGGTGGCTACACCTTC. Full variable domain (outside the CDR3, taken from reference TRBV19 and TRBJ1-2): DGGITQSPKYLFRKEGQNVTLSCEQNLNHDAMYWYRQDPGQGLRLIYYSQIVNDFQKGDIAEGYSVSREKKESFPLTVTSAQKNPTAFYLCASSMAGTAGGYTFGSGTRLTVV.

The rearrangement uses TRBV7-9 and TRBJ2-1; a weak D match, TRBD1 (6 bases). The CDR3 contains 14 residues. Germline V gives CDR1 SEHNR, CDR2 FQNEAQ (reference sequence). V was clipped by 5 bases and J by 4 bases, with 12 bases between them. DNA of the CDR3: TGTGCCAGCAGCGTACGGGACACTTACAATGAGCAGTTCTTC. It specifies CASSVRDTYNEQFF. Supplemented by reference TRBV7-9 and TRBJ2-1, the full variable domain reads DTGVSQNPRHKITKRGQNVTFRCDPISEHNRLYWYRQTLGQGPEFLTYFQNEAQLEKSRLLSDRFSAERPKGSFSTLEIQRTEQGDSAMYLCASSVRDTYNEQFFGPGTRLTVL.

The chain combines TRBV19 with TRBJ1-2; 7 positions agree with TRBD1. Germline V CDR1 and CDR2: LNHDA, SQIVND (reference sequence). The CDR3 covers 14 residues. J lost 3 bases, V lost 4 bases, and 5 bases had no gene match. CDR3 residues: CASSTTGDYYGYTF. CDR3 DNA: TGTGCCAGTAGTACCACAGGGGACTACTATGGCTACACCTTC.

The V gene is TRBV27, the J gene TRBJ1-4; TRBD1 might be the D (5 bases). The CDR3 is made up of 14 amino acids. The germline V and J ends were trimmed by 2 bases and 4 bases, with 8 bases remaining between them. Germline CDR1 reads MNHEY; CDR2 reads SMNVEV (reference sequence). CDR3 bases: TGTGCCAGCAGTTTAGACAGCCTTAATGAAAAACTGTTTTTT. Its protein is CASSLDSLNEKLFF.